This T cell receptor (beta chain) was retrieved from a study of shared clonotypes between healthy human individuals. Study overall: With ages of 18 to 49, the donors were a couple of women and three men.

Adult Caucasians living in Nashville, Tennessee made up all of the donors. Unsorted samples relied on around 100 million PBMCs, which served as the source of genomic DNA. Germline CDR1 reads LNHDA; CDR2 reads SQIVND (reference sequence). Trimming removed 4 bases at V and 1 base at J, with 7 bases between. The CDR3 runs 13 residues. Some clones are missing from TCRdb's copy, which holds only in-frame ones; the method was immunoSEQ multiplex PCR. The data hold more than 400,000 clones, with approximately 81% observed a single time. The sequence derives from a woman aged 40 to 50 in good health. Some clones in this sample may be carry-over from other donors' samples. This chain connects TRBV19 to TRBJ2-5, with a tentative D call TRBD1 (6 bases). The sequenced sample was PBMCs. As DNA, the CDR3 is TGTGCCAGTAGTAGCAGGGGCCAAGAGACCCAGTACTTC. Its translation: CASSSRGQETQYF.